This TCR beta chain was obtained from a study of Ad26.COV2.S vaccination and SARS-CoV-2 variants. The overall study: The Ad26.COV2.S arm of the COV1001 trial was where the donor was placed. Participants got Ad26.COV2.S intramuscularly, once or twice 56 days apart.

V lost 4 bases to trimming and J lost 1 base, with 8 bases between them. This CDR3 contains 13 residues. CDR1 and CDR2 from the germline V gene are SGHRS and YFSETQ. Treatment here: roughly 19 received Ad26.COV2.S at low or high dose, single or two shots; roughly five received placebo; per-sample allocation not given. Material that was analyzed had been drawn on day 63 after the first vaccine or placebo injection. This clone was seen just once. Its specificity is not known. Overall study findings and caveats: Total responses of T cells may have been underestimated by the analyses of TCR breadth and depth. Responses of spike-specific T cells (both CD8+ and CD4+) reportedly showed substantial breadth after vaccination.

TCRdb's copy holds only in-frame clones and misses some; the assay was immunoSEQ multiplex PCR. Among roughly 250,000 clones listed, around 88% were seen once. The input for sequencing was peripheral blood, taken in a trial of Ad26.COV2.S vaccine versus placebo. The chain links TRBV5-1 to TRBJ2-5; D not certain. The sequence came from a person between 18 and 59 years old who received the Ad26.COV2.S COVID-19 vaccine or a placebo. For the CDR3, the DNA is TGCGCCAGCAGCCCTGGACGCCAAGAGACCCAGTACTTC. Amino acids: CASSPGRQETQYF.